A selection of T cell receptor beta chains follows, all from one sample in a study of T-cell memory formation after mild COVID-19. One entry per CDR3 protein results from TCRdb running MiXCR on the 5' RACE reads. The table includes about 350,000 distinct CDR3 sequences, 12% to 15% detected once. The sequencing sample was made of PBMCs or a T cell subset sorted from them (not recorded which). The receptor source for this set is a man between 18 and 29 years old who had mild COVID-19 (a few samples of this study predate the infection). Cell type and time point are not known. CDR3s include the opening cysteine and the closing phenylalanine or tryptophan. D genes are given only for firm matches.

D gene: TRBD1
V gene: TRBV6-2/TRBV6-3
J gene: TRBJ2-1
CDR3 protein: CASRRQGTRGNEQFF

D gene: NA
V gene: TRBV5-1
J gene: TRBJ2-5
CDR3 protein: CASRSDGSYFGETQYF

D gene: NA
V gene: TRBV7-2
J gene: TRBJ1-5
CDR3 protein: CASSLVATRNQPQHF

D gene: NA
V gene: TRBV3-1
J gene: TRBJ1-1
CDR3 protein: CASSLRVEATEAFF

D gene: NA
V gene: TRBV5-5
J gene: TRBJ2-1
CDR3 protein: CASSPWGSYNEQFF

D gene: TRBD2
V gene: TRBV30
J gene: TRBJ2-1
CDR3 protein: CAWSVESGGRIYSYNEQFF

D gene: NA
V gene: TRBV5-1
J gene: TRBJ2-7
CDR3 protein: CASSLATGNEQYF

D gene: NA
V gene: TRBV18
J gene: TRBJ1-1
CDR3 protein: CASSPSQGIMNTEAFF

D gene: NA
V gene: TRBV28
J gene: TRBJ2-1
CDR3 protein: CASSSEVAGDNEQFF

D gene: NA
V gene: TRBV7-2
J gene: TRBJ2-3
CDR3 protein: CASSSLATDTQYF

D gene: NA
V gene: TRBV5-1
J gene: TRBJ2-1
CDR3 protein: CASSVGGYNSYNEQFF

D gene: TRBD1
V gene: TRBV7-8
J gene: TRBJ2-2
CDR3 protein: CASSPDRGTGELFF

D gene: TRBD2
V gene: TRBV4-1
J gene: TRBJ2-5
CDR3 protein: CASSQALAGKETQYF

D gene: TRBD2
V gene: TRBV27
J gene: TRBJ2-7
CDR3 protein: CASSLGVGRGGSYEQYF

D gene: NA
V gene: TRBV5-6
J gene: TRBJ1-1
CDR3 protein: CASSLGVADTEAFF

D gene: NA
V gene: TRBV3-1
J gene: TRBJ2-5
CDR3 protein: CASSQRQLKETQYF

D gene: TRBD1
V gene: TRBV6-6
J gene: TRBJ1-2
CDR3 protein: CASSVGGAGQGLYGYTF